The T cell receptor (beta chain) under discussion was sequenced for a study of blood T cells in healthy people across ages. Whole-study context: Roughly one uniquely barcoded beta molecule per two T cells was captured. General study findings and limits: Age advanced and TCR beta diversity per million T cells fell, roughly linearly. Observed TCR beta diversity showed a strong correlation with the percentage of naive T cells as measured by flow cytometry.

About this clonotype: Antigen specificity is unknown.

Germline-derived CDR1 and CDR2 are LNHNV and YYDKDF (reference sequence). The CDR3 loop spans 15 amino acids. V was trimmed by 0 bases and J by 3 bases, leaving 9 bases between them. For the second PCR, which ran for about 7 to 12 cycles, a sample-barcoded 5' primer and a J-beta primer mix were used. TCRdb recomputed calls from the 5' RACE reads with MiXCR, one row per CDR3 protein. The data show some 700,000 distinct CDR3 sequences, with about 20% seen just once and roughly a fifth held by the top ten. For every donor, a draw yielded around 10 milliliters of peripheral blood. This rearrangement joins TRBV15 to TRBJ2-1, with D uncertain. The clonotype comes from a man between 65 and 80 years old in good health. Sequencing was performed on blood. CDR3 bases: TGTGCCACCAGCAGAGATCAGAACTTCTACAATGAGCAGTTCTTC. Translated: CATSRDQNFYNEQFF. Together with reference TRBV15 and TRBJ2-1, the CDR3 gives the full variable domain: DAMVIQNPRYQVTQFGKPVTLSCSQTLNHNVMYWYQQKSSQAPKLLFHYYDKDFNNEADTPDNFQSRRPNTSFCFLDIRSPGLGDTAMYLCATSRDQNFYNEQFFGPGTRLTVL.